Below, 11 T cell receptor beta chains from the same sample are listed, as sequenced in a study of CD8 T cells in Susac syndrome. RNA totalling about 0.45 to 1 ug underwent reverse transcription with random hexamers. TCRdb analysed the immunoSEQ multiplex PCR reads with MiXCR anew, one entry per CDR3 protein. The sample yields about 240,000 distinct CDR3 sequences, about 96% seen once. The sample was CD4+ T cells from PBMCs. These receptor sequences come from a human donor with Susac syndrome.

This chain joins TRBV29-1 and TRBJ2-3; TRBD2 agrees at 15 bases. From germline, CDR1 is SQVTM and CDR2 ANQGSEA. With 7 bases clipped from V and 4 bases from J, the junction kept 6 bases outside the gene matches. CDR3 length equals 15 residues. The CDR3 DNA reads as TGCAGCGCCGGACTAGCGGGAGGGCCTCCAGATACGCAGTATTTT. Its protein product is CSAGLAGGPPDTQYF.

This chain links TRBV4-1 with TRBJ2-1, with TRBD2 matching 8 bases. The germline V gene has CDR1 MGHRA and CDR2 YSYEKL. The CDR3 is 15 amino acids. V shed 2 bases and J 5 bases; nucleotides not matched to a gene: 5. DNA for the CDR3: TGCGCCAGCAGCCAACTATCGGGAGGGCACAATGAGCAGTTCTTC. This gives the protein CASSQLSGGHNEQFF.

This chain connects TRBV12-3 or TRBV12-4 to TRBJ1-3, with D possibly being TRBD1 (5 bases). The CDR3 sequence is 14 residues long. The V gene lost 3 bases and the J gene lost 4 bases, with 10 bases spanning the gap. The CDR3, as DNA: TGTGCCAGCAGTTTCAGGGTTGCCGGAAACACCATATATTTT. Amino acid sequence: CASSFRVAGNTIYF.

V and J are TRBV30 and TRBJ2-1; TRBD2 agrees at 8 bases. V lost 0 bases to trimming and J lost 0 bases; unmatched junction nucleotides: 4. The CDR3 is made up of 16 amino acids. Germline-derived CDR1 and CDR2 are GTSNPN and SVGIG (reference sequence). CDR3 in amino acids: CAWSVGGTSSYNEQFF. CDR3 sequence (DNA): TGTGCCTGGAGTGTTGGCGGGACTAGCTCCTACAATGAGCAGTTCTTC.

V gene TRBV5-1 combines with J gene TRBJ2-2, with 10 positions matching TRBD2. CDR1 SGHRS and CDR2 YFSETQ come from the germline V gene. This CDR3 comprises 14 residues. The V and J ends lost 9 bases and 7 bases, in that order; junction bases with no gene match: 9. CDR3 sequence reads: CATPSGSDGGELFF. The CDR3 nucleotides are TGCGCCACCCCTAGCGGGAGCGATGGCGGGGAGCTGTTTTTT.

The CDR3 DNA follows: TGTGCCAGCAGCTTAGAGGTCAGAGGGGAAAAACTGTTTTTT. Translation: CASSLEVRGEKLFF. V is TRBV7-2 and J is TRBJ1-4; D unclear. Trimming shortened V by 1 base and J by 8 bases, and 11 bases separated the two germline ends. Germline CDR1 SGHTA, CDR2 FQGNSA. The CDR3 has 14 amino acids. The variable domain in full, completed from reference TRBV7-2 and TRBJ1-4, reads GAGVSQSPSNKVTEKGKDVELRCDPISGHTALYWYRQSLGQGLEFLIYFQGNSAPDKSGLPSDRFSAERTGGSVSTLTIQRTQQEDSAVYLCASSLEVRGEKLFFGSGTQLSVL.

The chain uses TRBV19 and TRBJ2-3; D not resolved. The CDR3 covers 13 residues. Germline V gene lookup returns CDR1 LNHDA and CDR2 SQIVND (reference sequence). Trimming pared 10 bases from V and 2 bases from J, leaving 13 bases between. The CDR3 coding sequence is TGTGCCACCACCGACGGACCCACAGATACGCAGTATTTT. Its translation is CATTDGPTDTQYF.

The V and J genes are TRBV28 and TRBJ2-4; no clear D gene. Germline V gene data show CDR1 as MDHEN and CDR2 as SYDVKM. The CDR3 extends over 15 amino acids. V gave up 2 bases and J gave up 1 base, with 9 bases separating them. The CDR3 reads CASSLIGGAKNIQYF. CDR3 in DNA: TGTGCCAGCAGTTTAATCGGCGGCGCCAAAAACATTCAGTACTTC.

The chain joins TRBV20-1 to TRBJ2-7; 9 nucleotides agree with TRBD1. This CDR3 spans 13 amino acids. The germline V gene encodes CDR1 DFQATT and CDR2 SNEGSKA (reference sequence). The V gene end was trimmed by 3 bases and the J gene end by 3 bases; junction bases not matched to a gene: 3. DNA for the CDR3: TGCAGTGCTAGGAAGGACAGGGGCTACGAGCAGTACTTC. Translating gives CSARKDRGYEQYF.

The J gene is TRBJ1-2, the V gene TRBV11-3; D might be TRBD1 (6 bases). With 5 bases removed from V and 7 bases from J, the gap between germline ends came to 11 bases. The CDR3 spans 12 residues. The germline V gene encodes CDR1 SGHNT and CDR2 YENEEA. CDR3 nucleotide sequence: TGTGCCAGCAGCGCGCGGGGGCCTGGCTACACCTTC. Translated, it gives CASSARGPGYTF.

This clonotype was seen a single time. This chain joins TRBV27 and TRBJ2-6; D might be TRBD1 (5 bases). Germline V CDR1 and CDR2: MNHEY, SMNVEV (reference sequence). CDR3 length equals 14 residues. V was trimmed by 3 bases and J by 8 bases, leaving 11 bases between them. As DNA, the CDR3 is TGTGCCAGCAGTTTGGGGCTGGGTTCCAACGTCCTGACTTTC. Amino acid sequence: CASSLGLGSNVLTF.